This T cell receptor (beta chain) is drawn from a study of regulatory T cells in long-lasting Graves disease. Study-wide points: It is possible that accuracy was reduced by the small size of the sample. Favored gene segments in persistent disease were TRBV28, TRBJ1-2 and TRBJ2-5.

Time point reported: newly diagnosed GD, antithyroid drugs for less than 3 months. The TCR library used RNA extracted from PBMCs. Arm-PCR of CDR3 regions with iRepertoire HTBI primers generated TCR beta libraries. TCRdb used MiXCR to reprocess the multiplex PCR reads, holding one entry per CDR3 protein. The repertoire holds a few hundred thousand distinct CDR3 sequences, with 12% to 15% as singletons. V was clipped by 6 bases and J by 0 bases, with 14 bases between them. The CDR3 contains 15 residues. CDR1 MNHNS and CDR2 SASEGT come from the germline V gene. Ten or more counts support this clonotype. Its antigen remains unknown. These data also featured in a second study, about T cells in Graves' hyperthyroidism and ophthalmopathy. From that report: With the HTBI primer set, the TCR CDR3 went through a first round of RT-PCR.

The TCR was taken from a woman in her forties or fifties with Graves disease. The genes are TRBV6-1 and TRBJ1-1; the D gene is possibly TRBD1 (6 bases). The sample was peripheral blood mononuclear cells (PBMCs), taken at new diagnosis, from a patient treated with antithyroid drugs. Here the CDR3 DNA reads TGTGCCAGCAGCCTCCGGACAGATTTGAACACTGAAGCTTTCTTT. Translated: CASSLRTDLNTEAFF.